These 30 T cell receptor beta chains came from one sample sequenced in a study of T-cell reconstitution after alpha-beta-depleted transplantation in children. Unique molecular identifiers were incorporated during preparation of the TCRbeta library. TCRdb redid the calling of the PCR reads with MiXCR, one entry per CDR3 protein. The sample records fewer than 350,000 distinct CDR3 sequences, roughly 7.8% being singletons. The study, taken as a whole, reports: The main origin of T-cell counts and diversity one year after transplant was newly produced T cells.

These receptors have no known antigen. The starting material was peripheral blood, obtained 360 days after TCRalphabeta/CD19-depleted stem cell transplant. The receptors derive from a female patient aged 2-15 years who had a stem cell transplant for Fanconi anemia, so the T cells may come from the graft donor.

This clonotype has ten or more counts. The gene calls are TRBV2 and TRBJ1-5; a weak D match, TRBD1 (5 bases). This CDR3 contains 15 residues. Per the germline V gene, CDR1 is SNHLY and CDR2 is FYNNEI. V lost 3 bases and J 5 bases, leaving 14 bases between the germline ends. The chain's CDR3 is CASSDTAGWDQPQHF. The CDR3 DNA reads as TGTGCCAGCAGTGATACGGCAGGGTGGGATCAGCCCCAGCATTTT. Based on the CDR3 plus reference TRBV2 and TRBJ1-5, the full variable domain is EPEVTQTPSHQVTQMGQEVILRCVPISNHLYFYWYRQILGQKVEFLVSFYNNEISEKSEIFDDQFSVERPDGSNFTLKIRSTKLEDSAMYFCASSDTAGWDQPQHFGDGTRLSIL.

This clonotype was counted ten times or more. The CDR3 nucleotides read TGTGCCAGCAGCTCAGTGCAGACAGGATCCTTCTACGAGCAGTACGTC. It yields the protein CASSSVQTGSFYEQYV. The chain couples TRBV11-2 to TRBJ2-7, with D possibly matching TRBD1 (6 bases). V was shortened by 4 bases and J by 3 bases, with 19 bases between the two germline ends. The germline CDR1 and CDR2 sequences are SGHAT and FQNNGV. The CDR3 is made up of 16 amino acids.

This clonotype was counted many times. The chain combines TRBV6-1 with TRBJ2-1; D is ambiguous. The CDR3 runs to 15 residues. V lost 6 bases and J lost 6, with 18 bases in between. The germline V gene has CDR1 MNHNS and CDR2 SASEGT. The CDR3 DNA follows: TGTGCCAGCAGCCATGCGTATCAAAACAGCAATGAGCAGTTCTTC. Residues: CASSHAYQNSNEQFF.

This clonotype was seen at least ten times. The chain couples TRBV4-3 to TRBJ2-7, with D perhaps matching TRBD1 or TRBD2 (5 bases each). CDR3 length: 14 amino acids. Germline loops: CDR1 LGHNA, CDR2 YSLEER. The germline V and J ends were trimmed by 5 bases and 5 bases, with 16 bases remaining between them. The CDR3 loop is CASSWRVGTHEQYF. In nucleotides, the CDR3 is TGCGCCAGCAGCTGGAGAGTAGGGACCCACGAGCAGTACTTC.

This clonotype was found many times. V usage is TRBV7-2 and J usage is TRBJ2-7, with 8 bases that match TRBD1. Germline loops: CDR1 SGHTA, CDR2 FQGNSA. J gave up 3 bases and V 3 bases, and 4 bases lay outside the gene matches. CDR3 length: 14 amino acids. The CDR3 DNA sequence: TGTGCCAGCAGCTTGGACAGGGAGAACTACGAGCAGTACTTC. It yields the protein CASSLDRENYEQYF.

This clonotype was seen more than once but under ten times. The gene calls are TRBV6-5 and TRBJ1-4; D may be TRBD1 (6 bases). Between the trimmed V and J ends, which lost 2 bases and 8 bases, there was a span of 12 bases. The CDR3 length is 14 residues. Germline-derived CDR1 and CDR2 are MNHEY and SVGAGI. CDR3 in amino acids: CASSYKQGREKLFF. In DNA, the CDR3 is TGTGCCAGCAGTTACAAACAGGGTCGGGAAAAACTGTTTTTT.

This clonotype was detected ten times or more. The rearrangement links TRBV7-8 to TRBJ2-3; D tentatively fits TRBD1 or TRBD2 (5 bases each). CDR1 and CDR2 from the germline V gene are SGHVS and FQNEAQ. This CDR3 is built from 13 residues. Deletions cut 4 bases from V and 11 bases from J, with 16 bases between. The CDR3 region has the DNA TGTGCCAGCAGCTCCAATTACCTGGGGGAGCAGTATTTT. Protein: CASSSNYLGEQYF.

This clonotype was recorded many times. CDR3 sequence reads: CASSRTKGQGTEAFF. CDR3 bases: TGTGCCAGCAGTCGAACTAAAGGACAGGGCACTGAAGCTTTCTTT. V usage is TRBV6-1 and J usage is TRBJ1-1; TRBD1 agrees at 8 bases. Trimming took 5 bases from V and 4 from J; bases not matched to a gene: 9. Germline V lookup: CDR1 MNHNS, CDR2 SASEGT. There are 15 residues in the CDR3.

This clonotype has a count of ten or more. The chain has TRBV2 and TRBJ2-4; no clear D. Trimming took 2 bases from V and 0 from J, leaving 5 bases between them. Germline assignment: CDR1 SNHLY and CDR2 FYNNEI. The CDR3 runs to 14 residues. Here the CDR3 reads CASSEYTAKNIQYF. The DNA of the CDR3 is TGTGCCAGCAGTGAATATACAGCCAAAAACATTCAGTACTTC.

This clonotype was observed at least ten times. The chain uses TRBV15 and TRBJ1-2; the match to TRBD1 covers 7 bases. This CDR3 is 16 amino acids long. V was pared by 0 bases and J by 3 bases, with 7 bases of the junction left unmatched. The V gene's germline CDR1 is LNHNV and CDR2 YYDKDF (reference sequence). CDR3 in DNA: TGTGCCACCAGCAGAGATAGGAACAGGGGTGACTATGGCTACACCTTC. It is translated as CATSRDRNRGDYGYTF.

This clonotype was counted ten times or more. The chain's CDR3 is CASSFFGQGAGETQYF. For the CDR3, the DNA is TGCGCCAGCAGCTTCTTCGGACAGGGCGCGGGAGAGACCCAGTACTTC. V is TRBV5-1 and J is TRBJ2-5, with 8 positions matching TRBD1. CDR3 length equals 16 residues. Germline assignment: CDR1 SGHRS and CDR2 YFSETQ. V trimming: 2 bases; J trimming: 4 bases; junction bases outside the gene matches: 10.

This clonotype was detected ten times or more. The rearrangement uses TRBV12-3 or TRBV12-4 and TRBJ1-3; D unclear. This CDR3 is built from 15 residues. Trimming removed 6 bases at V and 0 bases at J, with 12 bases between. As DNA, the CDR3 is TGTGCCAGCAGGCAGGCAGTCTCCTCTGGAAACACCATATATTTT. It translates to CASRQAVSSGNTIYF.

J is TRBJ1-2 and V is TRBV7-9; D is possibly TRBD1 (5 bases). The V end lost 5 bases, the J end lost 7 bases, and 14 bases lay between the germline ends. This CDR3 is built from 13 residues. Looked up from germline, CDR1 is SEHNR and CDR2 is FQNEAQ (reference sequence). CDR3 in amino acids: CASSPLGGGGYTF. DNA for the CDR3: TGTGCCAGCAGCCCACTTGGGGGGGGTGGCTACACCTTC. The full variable domain, its missing parts supplied by reference TRBV7-9 and TRBJ1-2, is DTGVSQNPRHKITKRGQNVTFRCDPISEHNRLYWYRQTLGQGPEFLTYFQNEAQLEKSRLLSDRFSAERPKGSFSTLEIQRTEQGDSAMYLCASSPLGGGGYTFGSGTRLTVV.

This clonotype was seen ten or more times. The V gene is TRBV20-1, the J gene TRBJ2-1, with D possibly being TRBD2 (5 bases). CDR1 is DFQATT, CDR2 SNEGSKA, per germline (reference sequence). V lost 6 bases and J 6 bases, leaving 15 bases between the germline ends. The CDR3 is 13 residues long. The CDR3 is CSATGTSLNEQFF. CDR3 DNA sequence: TGCAGTGCAACTGGTACTAGTCTCAATGAGCAGTTCTTC.

In this sample, this clonotype turned up many times. The chain uses TRBV7-6 and TRBJ2-7; 10 bases match TRBD2. V gave up 1 base and J gave up 4 bases; unmatched junction bases: 4. Germline CDR1 is SGHVS and CDR2 is FNYEAQ. This CDR3 region has 15 residues. As DNA, the CDR3 is TGTGCCAGCAGCTTAGTACTAGCGGGAATGTACGAGCAGTACTTC. It codes for CASSLVLAGMYEQYF.

The rearrangement uses TRBV6-2 or TRBV6-3 and TRBJ2-1; 14 bases are a match to TRBD2. This CDR3 comprises 17 residues. Germline lookup yields CDR1 MNHEY and CDR2 SVGEGT. Germline trimming cut 6 bases from V and 0 bases from J; bases unmatched to any gene: 4. The CDR3 sequence: CASRGTSGGSSYNEQFF. CDR3 nucleotides: TGTGCCAGCAGGGGGACTAGCGGGGGAAGCTCCTACAATGAGCAGTTCTTC.

This sequence joins TRBV24-1 and TRBJ1-6; tentatively, D is TRBD1 (5 bases). V dropped 7 bases and J dropped 10 bases, with 13 bases sitting between them. The length of the CDR3 is 13 residues. Germline CDR1 is KGHDR and CDR2 is SFDVKD. The CDR3 sequence is CATSEGSYSPLHF. Here the CDR3 DNA reads TGTGCCACCAGCGAGGGGTCATACTCACCCCTCCACTTT.

This clonotype has a count of ten or more. This chain connects TRBV29-1 to TRBJ1-4; 7 bases are a match to TRBD1. Germline assignment: CDR1 SQVTM and CDR2 ANQGSEA. The CDR3 has 13 residues. The V and J ends lost 7 bases and 8 bases, in that order; junction bases with no gene match: 10. CDR3 sequence: CSAEGHRGEKLFF. The DNA of the CDR3 is TGCAGCGCTGAGGGTCACAGGGGAGAAAAACTGTTTTTT.

At least ten counts were recorded for this clonotype. The gene calls are TRBV4-3 and TRBJ2-1; a possible D gene is TRBD2 (5 bases). Deletions cut 4 bases from V and 7 bases from J, with 8 bases between. CDR1 and CDR2 from the germline V gene are LGHNA and YSLEER. This CDR3 has 12 residues. CDR3 loop: CASSLWENEQFF. The CDR3 nucleotides are TGCGCCAGCAGCCTTTGGGAGAATGAGCAGTTCTTC.

This clonotype was observed many times. The V call is TRBV5-1, the J call TRBJ1-1, with D hard to call. Germline V gene lookup returns CDR1 SGHRS and CDR2 YFSETQ. Deletions cut 4 bases from V and 8 bases from J, with 12 bases between. CDR3 size: 12 residues. The CDR3 region is CASSPVGYEAFF. In nucleotides, the CDR3 is TGCGCCAGCAGCCCGGTGGGGTACGAAGCTTTCTTT. Based on the CDR3 plus reference TRBV5-1 and TRBJ1-1, the full variable domain is KAGVTQTPRYLIKTRGQQVTLSCSPISGHRSVSWYQQTPGQGLQFLFEYFSETQRNKGNFPGRFSGRQFSNSRSEMNVSTLELGDSALYLCASSPVGYEAFFGQGTRLTVV.

This clonotype was counted ten times or more. The CDR3 sequence is CASKRTGMPTGELFF. In nucleotides, the CDR3 is TGTGCCAGCAAACGAACTGGGATGCCGACCGGGGAGCTGTTTTTT. The chain combines TRBV2 with TRBJ2-2, with no clear D. The CDR3 is made up of 15 amino acids. The ends were cut back, 7 bases at V and 5 bases at J, with 17 bases in the middle. Germline V gene data show CDR1 as SNHLY and CDR2 as FYNNEI.

At least ten counts were recorded for this clonotype. V is TRBV5-1 and J is TRBJ1-1, with TRBD1 as a possible D gene (6 bases). The length of the CDR3 is 15 residues. The germline V gene encodes CDR1 SGHRS and CDR2 YFSETQ. With 3 bases removed from V and 1 base from J, the gap between germline ends came to 13 bases. CDR3 in amino acids: CASSYETGSNTEAFF. For the CDR3, the DNA is TGCGCCAGCAGCTACGAGACAGGCTCGAACACTGAAGCTTTCTTT.

This clonotype was seen many times. The genes are TRBV11-1 and TRBJ2-7; 10 nucleotides align to TRBD1. The CDR3 contains 15 residues. The V and J ends lost 6 bases and 4 bases, in that order; junction bases with no gene match: 9. Looked up from germline, CDR1 is SGHAT and CDR2 is FQDESV (reference sequence). CDR3 protein: CASSSLPGQGYEQYF. The CDR3 bases are TGTGCCAGCAGTTCCCTTCCGGGACAGGGGTACGAGCAGTACTTC.

The rearrangement links TRBV5-1 to TRBJ2-2; 14 bases fit TRBD2. V shed 4 bases, J shed 9 bases, and the junction held 11 bases outside the gene matches. The length of the CDR3 is 17 residues. Germline V gene data show CDR1 as SGHRS and CDR2 as YFSETQ. The CDR3 spells CASSLRLAGGPGRELFF. The DNA for the CDR3 is TGCGCCAGCAGCCTACGACTAGCGGGGGGGCCAGGAAGGGAGCTGTTTTTT.

The V gene is TRBV11-2, the J gene TRBJ2-1, with TRBD2 matching over 10 bases. The V gene end was trimmed by 5 bases and the J gene end by 7 bases; junction bases not matched to a gene: 11. Germline V gene sequence: CDR1 SGHAT, CDR2 FQNNGV. The CDR3 contains 16 residues. This CDR3 is CASSPLLASGSNEQFF. DNA of the CDR3: TGTGCCAGCAGCCCTTTGCTGGCTAGCGGGAGTAATGAGCAGTTCTTC.

This clonotype was picked up many times. The chain joins TRBV7-2 to TRBJ1-2; D is uncertain. The germline V gene has CDR1 SGHTA and CDR2 FQGNSA. With 1 base removed from V and 1 base from J, the gap between germline ends came to 13 bases. This CDR3 region has 16 residues. The CDR3 protein is CASSLGGLGRNYGYTF. The CDR3 nucleotides read TGTGCCAGCAGCTTAGGAGGGCTAGGACGTAACTATGGCTACACCTTC.

This clonotype has just a few counts. The chain recombines TRBV20-1 with TRBJ2-3; 8 nucleotides match TRBD2. The CDR3 contains 18 residues. V shed 6 bases and J 3 bases; nucleotides not matched to a gene: 20. CDR1 and CDR2 (germline): DFQATT, SNEGSKA (reference sequence). This chain's CDR3 is CSAPPSGGGQGWTDTQYF. For the CDR3, the DNA is TGCAGTGCGCCACCTAGCGGCGGGGGGCAAGGTTGGACAGATACGCAGTATTTT.

This clonotype has ten or more counts. V is TRBV7-2 and J is TRBJ2-7, with D possibly being TRBD1 (6 bases). Looked up from germline, CDR1 is SGHTA and CDR2 is FQGNSA. This CDR3 has 13 residues. Trimming shortened V by 6 bases and J by 1 base, and 10 bases separated the two germline ends. The DNA of the CDR3 is TGTGCCAGCAGGGACAGAGTATCCTACGAGCAGTACTTC. Translated: CASRDRVSYEQYF.

This clonotype has ten or more counts. V usage is TRBV7-9 and J usage is TRBJ2-7; D gene uncertain. Trimming removed 1 base from V and 3 bases from J, with 4 bases in between. The CDR3 totals 12 residues. CDR1 is SEHNR and CDR2 is FQNEAQ in the germline V gene (reference sequence). The CDR3 loop is CASSLGYYEQYF. DNA for the CDR3: TGTGCCAGCAGCTTAGGCTACTACGAGCAGTACTTC.

In this sample, this clonotype turned up many times. This chain joins TRBV6-5 and TRBJ1-1; D perhaps matches TRBD1 (5 bases). Trimming pared 6 bases from V and 5 bases from J, leaving 22 bases between. The CDR3 has 16 residues. Germline V gene data show CDR1 as MNHEY and CDR2 as SVGAGI. The CDR3 protein is CASRYFGGTGGTEAFF. For the CDR3, the DNA is TGTGCCAGCAGATATTTCGGGGGTACGGGGGGAACTGAAGCTTTCTTT.